These 27 T cell receptor beta chains share one sample of origin, sequenced in a study of somatic mutations in cytotoxic T cells in rheumatoid arthritis. Method: immunoSEQ multiplex PCR; TCRdb's copy keeps in-frame clones and lacks some. The sample has about 12,000 clones, roughly 80% seen once. The sequencing sample was made of CD8+ T cells sorted from blood. Source of these receptors: a woman aged 40 to 50 in good health.

The chain combines TRBV4-1 with TRBJ2-5; the D gene is possibly TRBD1 (6 bases). CDR1 and CDR2 (germline): MGHRA, YSYEKL. The CDR3 has 17 residues. Trimming pared 1 base from V and 0 bases from J, leaving 15 bases between. CDR3 sequence (DNA): TGCGCCAGCAGCCAAGTTTGGCAGGGGATATACCAAGAGACCCAGTACTTC. Protein product: CASSQVWQGIYQETQYF.

This clone was detected once. The CDR3 is CASSFGSDTQYF. CDR3 coding DNA: TGTGCCAGTAGTTTTGGCTCAGATACGCAGTATTTT. This chain connects TRBV19 to TRBJ2-3; D unclear. V lost 5 bases and J lost 4, with 7 bases in between. CDR1 LNHDA and CDR2 SQIVND come from the germline V gene (reference sequence). The CDR3 spans 12 residues.

The chain uses TRBV7-3 and TRBJ2-1, with 11 bases aligning to TRBD1. CDR1 and CDR2 (germline): SGHTA, FQGTGA. Trimming at V came to 5 bases and at J to 2 bases, leaving 5 bases not matched to a gene. CDR3 length: 16 amino acids. The chain's CDR3 is CASSPRDRGTYNEQFF. The CDR3, as DNA: TGTGCCAGCAGCCCCCGGGACAGGGGGACCTACAATGAGCAGTTCTTC.

The rearrangement links TRBV4-2 to TRBJ1-1, with 8 bases lining up with TRBD1. The CDR3 extends over 16 amino acids. The V and J ends lost 6 bases and 0 bases, in that order; junction bases with no gene match: 9. Germline V gene data show CDR1 as LGHNA and CDR2 as YNFKEQ. The chain's CDR3 is CASRLRDRRLNTEAFF. The CDR3 coding sequence is TGTGCCAGCAGACTGAGGGACAGGCGATTGAACACTGAAGCTTTCTTT.

V gene TRBV2 combines with J gene TRBJ2-3, with TRBD2 matching 7 bases. Germline lookup yields CDR1 SNHLY and CDR2 FYNNEI. With V trimmed by 8 bases and J by 0 bases, 11 bases remained unmatched. The CDR3 is made up of 16 amino acids. This CDR3 reads CASGRDLAASTDTQYF. The CDR3, as DNA: TGTGCCAGCGGGCGGGATCTAGCGGCTAGCACAGATACGCAGTATTTT. The variable domain in full, completed from reference TRBV2 and TRBJ2-3, reads EPEVTQTPSHQVTQMGQEVILRCVPISNHLYFYWYRQILGQKVEFLVSFYNNEISEKSEIFDDQFSVERPDGSNFTLKIRSTKLEDSAMYFCASGRDLAASTDTQYFGPGTRLTVL.

The chain recombines TRBV25-1 with TRBJ1-5; D possibly corresponds to TRBD1 (5 bases). Germline lookup yields CDR1 MGHDK and CDR2 SYGVNS. This CDR3 has 12 amino acids. The V and J ends lost 4 bases and 6 bases respectively, with 7 bases between them. The CDR3 here is CASSAGGQPQHF. In DNA, the CDR3 is TGTGCCAGCAGTGCTGGGGGTCAGCCCCAGCATTTT.

This clone was observed a few times. V and J are TRBV5-4 and TRBJ1-3; a weak D match, TRBD1 (5 bases). From germline, CDR1 is SGHNT and CDR2 YYREEE (reference sequence). Trimming took 4 bases from V and 4 from J, leaving 9 bases between them. The CDR3 loop spans 13 amino acids. CDR3 sequence reads: CASSVRGGNTIYF. CDR3 nucleotides: TGTGCCAGCAGCGTTCGGGGGGGAAACACCATATATTTT.

This clone was observed a handful of times. V and J are TRBV10-3 and TRBJ2-7, with D perhaps matching TRBD1 or TRBD2 (5 bases each). The CDR3 extends over 11 amino acids. Trimming stripped 9 bases from V and 4 bases from J, with 10 bases between. Germline CDR1 ENHRY, CDR2 SYGVKD. Here the CDR3 reads CAIGTGYEQYF. For the CDR3, the DNA is TGTGCCATTGGGACGGGATACGAGCAGTACTTC.

This clone was detected a few times. The chain uses TRBV30 and TRBJ1-1; TRBD1 might be the D (5 bases). Trimming took off 5 bases at V and 5 bases at J, with 9 bases between the two ends. The CDR3 length is 11 residues. In germline, CDR1 is GTSNPN, CDR2 SVGIG (reference sequence). CDR3 nucleotides: TGTGCCTGGGTCTGGGGGACTGAAGCTTTCTTT. As protein: CAWVWGTEAFF. Complete variable domain (other parts from reference TRBV30 and TRBJ1-1): SQTIHQWPATLVQPVGSPLSLECTVEGTSNPNLYWYRQAAGRGLQLLFYSVGIGQISSEVPQNLSASRPQDRQFILSSKKLLLSDSGFYLCAWVWGTEAFFGQGTRLTVV.

V usage is TRBV27 and J usage is TRBJ1-2, with D possibly matching TRBD1 (5 bases). Looked up from germline, CDR1 is MNHEY and CDR2 is SMNVEV (reference sequence). V was pared by 5 bases and J by 4 bases, with 11 bases between. There are 13 residues in the CDR3. The CDR3 loop reads CASSLTGGYGYTF. The CDR3, as DNA: TGTGCCAGCAGTCTAACTGGGGGCTATGGCTACACCTTC.

The rearrangement links TRBV7-2 to TRBJ2-7, with 7 bases aligning to TRBD1. The CDR3 has 15 amino acids. V was clipped by 4 bases and J by 0 bases; unmatched bases: 6. From germline, CDR1 is SGHTA and CDR2 FQGNSA. The CDR3 region is CASSSIGTVSYEQYF. CDR3 nucleotide sequence: TGTGCCAGCAGCTCGATCGGGACAGTCTCCTACGAGCAGTACTTC.

The V and J genes are TRBV6-4 and TRBJ1-4; 8 bases fit TRBD1. Per germline, CDR1 MRHNA and CDR2 SNTAGT. V gave up 1 base and J gave up 7 bases; unmatched junction bases: 8. CDR3 size: 16 residues. The CDR3 DNA reads as TGTGCCAGCAGTGACTTCATGACAGGGGAATTTGAAAAACTGTTTTTT. Translated, it gives CASSDFMTGEFEKLFF.

The gene calls are TRBV18 and TRBJ1-1; 7 nucleotides agree with TRBD1. Germline V gene sequence: CDR1 KGHSH, CDR2 LQKENI. Trimming took 3 bases from V and 3 from J; bases not matched to a gene: 4. The CDR3 runs 14 residues. CDR3 sequence (DNA): TGTGCCAGCTCACCTAACACAGGGGACACTGAAGCTTTCTTT. Its protein is CASSPNTGDTEAFF.

This clone was counted only a few times. This chain connects TRBV4-1 to TRBJ2-7; D call uncertain. Germline V gene data show CDR1 as MGHRA and CDR2 as YSYEKL. The CDR3 sequence is 14 residues long. The V and J ends lost 1 base and 4 bases respectively, with 11 bases between them. CDR3 residues: CASSQAHGWYEQYF. DNA for the CDR3: TGCGCCAGCAGCCAAGCGCACGGGTGGTACGAGCAGTACTTC.

The CDR3 is CASGQKSAGQSRANVLTF. Here the CDR3 DNA reads TGTGCTAGTGGTCAGAAGTCTGCAGGACAAAGTCGGGCCAACGTCCTGACTTTC. The chain uses TRBV12-5 and TRBJ2-6, with D possibly TRBD1 on 5 matching bases. The germline CDR1 and CDR2 sequences are LGHNT and FRNRAP. The CDR3 loop spans 18 amino acids. Between the trimmed V and J ends, which lost 5 bases and 5 bases, there was a span of 22 bases.

The V gene is TRBV27, the J gene TRBJ1-6; no clear D. The germline V gene has CDR1 MNHEY and CDR2 SMNVEV (reference sequence). V was trimmed by 2 bases and J by 0 bases, leaving 8 bases between them. The CDR3 extends over 16 amino acids. CDR3 sequence (DNA): TGTGCCAGCAGTTTACCTTTGTGCTCCTATAATTCACCCCTCCACTTT. Residues: CASSLPLCSYNSPLHF.

The chain joins TRBV4-1 to TRBJ2-7; 10 bases are a match to TRBD1. The CDR3 is 16 amino acids. The trim removed 0 bases at V and 5 bases at J, leaving 7 bases unmatched. Germline values: CDR1 MGHRA, CDR2 YSYEKL. CDR3: CASSQDFGDRGDEQYF. CDR3 nucleotides: TGCGCCAGCAGCCAAGATTTTGGGGACAGGGGAGACGAGCAGTACTTC.

The chain carries TRBV11-2 and TRBJ2-5, with 15 nucleotides matching TRBD2. Germline V gives CDR1 SGHAT, CDR2 FQNNGV. CDR3 size: 15 residues. V trimming: 5 bases; J trimming: 6 bases; junction bases outside the gene matches: 4. This CDR3 reads CASSPGLAGGKTQYF. CDR3 DNA: TGTGCCAGCAGCCCGGGACTAGCGGGGGGAAAGACCCAGTACTTC.

V and J are TRBV19 and TRBJ2-2; tentative D call: TRBD1 (5 bases). The CDR3 spans 16 residues. Trimming removed 3 bases from V and 4 bases from J, with 15 bases in between. CDR1 and CDR2 (germline): LNHDA, SQIVND (reference sequence). The CDR3 reads CASSITGSPLTGELFF. Written as DNA, the CDR3 is TGTGCCAGTAGTATTACAGGTAGCCCACTCACCGGGGAGCTGTTTTTT.

This sequence joins TRBV9 and TRBJ2-4; D call uncertain. Deletions cut 0 bases from V and 5 bases from J, with 12 bases between. Germline values: CDR1 SGDLS, CDR2 YYNGEE. The CDR3 is 15 residues long. CDR3 sequence reads: CASSVAPGVQNIQYF. The CDR3 DNA is TGTGCCAGCAGCGTAGCTCCCGGTGTCCAAAACATTCAGTACTTC.

The rearrangement links TRBV5-4 to TRBJ2-1; D possibly matches TRBD1 or TRBD2 (5 bases each). The CDR3 has 16 amino acids. Trimming took off 0 bases at V and 12 bases at J, with 22 bases between the two ends. Germline CDR1 is SGHNT and CDR2 is YYREEE (reference sequence). DNA for the CDR3: TGTGCCAGCAGCTTGGACTTTGGGGGACCAACGAACGCGCAGTTCTTC. This codes for CASSLDFGGPTNAQFF.

V and J are TRBV28 and TRBJ1-4, with D hard to call. Germline CDR1 MDHEN, CDR2 SYDVKM. This CDR3 is 16 amino acids long. V lost 3 bases, J lost 0 bases, and 11 bases lay in between. Here the CDR3 DNA reads TGTGCCAGCAGTTTGGCCGCTGGGGCAACTAATGAAAAACTGTTTTTT. It yields the protein CASSLAAGATNEKLFF.

This clone was seen just once. The chain links TRBV11-2 to TRBJ1-1, with 7 bases fitting TRBD1. Looked up from germline, CDR1 is SGHAT and CDR2 is FQNNGV. The CDR3 totals 17 residues. J gave up 1 base and V 6 bases, and 14 bases lay outside the gene matches. The CDR3 loop reads CASSLTTGALTNTEAFF. The CDR3 nucleotides read TGTGCCAGCAGTTTAACCACAGGGGCGCTAACGAACACTGAAGCTTTCTTT.

This sequence joins TRBV30 and TRBJ2-1; D could derive from TRBD1 or TRBD2 (6 bases each). In germline, CDR1 is GTSNPN, CDR2 SVGIG (reference sequence). The CDR3 loop spans 14 amino acids. V was shortened by 0 bases and J by 3 bases, with 9 bases between the two germline ends. Here the CDR3 DNA reads TGTGCCTGGAGTGTAGGGGGACTCTACAATGAGCAGTTCTTC. Protein sequence: CAWSVGGLYNEQFF.

This rearrangement joins TRBV5-8 to TRBJ1-2; D possibly corresponds to TRBD1 (5 bases). The length of the CDR3 is 17 residues. Deletions cut 4 bases from V and 0 bases from J, with 19 bases between. Germline CDR1 SGHTS, CDR2 YDEGEE. Here the CDR3 reads CASSPEVGTGTNYGYTF. CDR3 DNA sequence: TGTGCCAGCAGCCCGGAGGTCGGGACGGGTACTAACTATGGCTACACCTTC.

The rearrangement joins TRBV6-6 to TRBJ1-4, with D tentatively TRBD1 (5 bases). Germline V gene lookup returns CDR1 MNHNY and CDR2 SVGAGI (reference sequence). V was trimmed by 2 bases and J by 4 bases, leaving 8 bases between them. The CDR3 is made up of 14 amino acids. The CDR3 nucleotides read TGTGCCAGCAGTTACACAGGCTATAATGAAAAACTGTTTTTT. It is translated as CASSYTGYNEKLFF.

There are a few counts of this clone. The chain couples TRBV5-1 to TRBJ1-5, with D uncertain. The CDR3 extends over 14 amino acids. Germline V CDR1 and CDR2: SGHRS, YFSETQ. The V gene lost 4 bases and the J gene lost 7 bases, with 15 bases spanning the gap. CDR3 bases: TGCGCCAGCAGCCCAGATCTACATGGGCAGCCCCAGCATTTT. The encoded protein is CASSPDLHGQPQHF.